These T cell receptor beta chains were read from a single sample in a study of shared clonotypes between healthy human individuals. Assay used: immunoSEQ multiplex PCR; TCRdb lists only in-frame clones, some missing. The sample contains about 680,000 clones, approximately 73% of which appear only once. Sequencing was performed on memory CD4+ T cells sorted from blood. These receptors originate from a woman in her 30s in good health. Each CDR3 is given with its conserved first and last residue. The order of the fields is J gene, D gene, clone size, V gene, CDR3 protein, CDR3 DNA. The D gene is left open where the match is weak. Clone size is not always given. Where it is, it says once, few, many or a class for expanded clones.

TRBJ2-5 | TRBD2 | once | TRBV25-1 | CASSPIAGGPETQYF | TGTGCCAGCAGTCCGATAGCGGGAGGGCCGGAGACCCAGTACTTC
TRBJ1-1 | NA | NA | TRBV30 | CAWTKNQYTEAFF | TGTGCCTGGACTAAAAATCAGTACACTGAAGCTTTCTTT
TRBJ2-1 | NA | NA | TRBV2 | CASSLQGGNNEQFF | TGTGCCAGCAGCTTGCAGGGGGGGAACAATGAGCAGTTCTTC
TRBJ2-7 | NA | NA | TRBV10-3 | CAISEPSGETSYEQYF | TGTGCCATCAGTGAGCCGTCGGGGGAGACGTCCTACGAGCAGTACTTC
TRBJ1-5 | NA | few | TRBV5-3 | CARSLEGVGGNQPQHF | TGTGCCAGAAGCTTGGAAGGGGTGGGGGGCAATCAGCCCCAGCATTTT
TRBJ2-5 | NA | NA | TRBV18 | CASSPPAHSETQYF | TGTGCCAGCTCACCCCCTGCCCACTCGGAGACCCAGTACTTC
TRBJ2-1 | NA | NA | TRBV4-1 | CASSQSVGKREQFF | TGCGCCAGCAGCCAATCGGTCGGGAAGCGGGAGCAGTTCTTC
TRBJ1-2 | NA | NA | TRBV7-2 | CASSLQGGYGYTF | TGTGCCAGCAGCTTGCAGGGAGGCTATGGCTACACCTTC
TRBJ1-1 | NA | NA | TRBV4-1 | CASSQDRSRGLGSEAFF | TGCGCCAGCAGCCAAGATAGGTCGAGGGGCCTAGGATCTGAAGCTTTCTTT
TRBJ1-5 | NA | NA | TRBV10-3 | CAISDPTGSHSNQPQHF | TGTGCCATCAGTGACCCAACAGGGTCGCATAGCAATCAGCCCCAGCATTTT
TRBJ2-2 | NA | NA | TRBV6-6 | CASSPIGSLAGELFF | TGTGCCAGCAGTCCGATCGGTTCCCTAGCCGGGGAGCTGTTTTTT
TRBJ2-1 | TRBD2 | NA | TRBV4-2 | CASSLRLAGGPDEQFF | TGTGCCAGCAGCCTCAGACTAGCGGGAGGGCCCGATGAGCAGTTCTTC
TRBJ2-3 | NA | NA | TRBV5-4 | CASSLWAADTQYF | TGTGCCAGCAGCCTATGGGCCGCAGATACGCAGTATTTT
TRBJ2-1 | NA | once | TRBV27 | CASSYRRERIYNEQFF | TGTGCCAGCAGCTATAGAAGGGAGCGGATCTACAATGAGCAGTTCTTC
TRBJ1-3 | NA | NA | TRBV6-6 | CASTVSGNTIYF | TGTGCCAGCACAGTCTCTGGAAACACCATATATTTT
TRBJ2-3 | NA | NA | TRBV19 | CASTIRVGLTDTQYF | TGTGCCAGTACCATTAGAGTAGGACTCACAGATACGCAGTATTTT
TRBJ2-1 | NA | NA | TRBV5-1 | CASSLGTARDEQFF | TGCGCCAGCAGCTTGGGGACAGCCCGGGATGAGCAGTTCTTC
TRBJ1-2 | NA | NA | TRBV4-1 | CASSQVGNYGYTF | TGCGCCAGCAGCCAAGTGGGCAACTATGGCTACACCTTC
TRBJ2-6 | NA | NA | TRBV5-4 | CASSLTGTPINKAGANVLTF | TGTGCCAGCAGCTTGACCGGGACACCTATCAACAAAGCTGGGGCCAACGTCCTGACTTTC
TRBJ2-7 | NA | NA | TRBV6-1 | CASLPRQSIYEQYF | TGTGCCAGCCTCCCGCGACAGTCAATCTACGAGCAGTACTTC
TRBJ2-7 | NA | NA | TRBV7-9 | CASSHRQDSYEQYF | TGTGCCAGCAGCCACCGACAGGACTCCTACGAGCAGTACTTC
TRBJ2-7 | NA | few | TRBV19 | CASSMGRGNYEQYF | TGTGCCAGTAGTATGGGTCGGGGAAACTACGAGCAGTACTTC
TRBJ2-3 | NA | once | TRBV9 | CASAKEGAGGDTQYF | TGTGCCAGCGCCAAGGAGGGGGCGGGAGGAGATACGCAGTATTTT
TRBJ1-1 | NA | NA | TRBV6-5 | CASSLGKLTEAFF | TGTGCCAGCAGTTTAGGGAAGTTAACTGAAGCTTTCTTT
TRBJ1-3 | NA | NA | TRBV28 | CASSSAGRTSGNTIYF | TGTGCCAGCAGTTCAGCCGGCAGGACCTCTGGAAACACCATATATTTT
TRBJ2-1 | TRBD1 | NA | TRBV7-8 | CASSSYRQGKGEQFF | TGTGCCAGCAGCTCCTATCGACAGGGTAAGGGTGAGCAGTTCTTC
TRBJ2-4 | TRBD1 | NA | TRBV19 | CASSIPGQGADIQYF | TGTGCCAGTAGTATCCCGGGACAGGGGGCGGACATTCAGTACTTC
TRBJ2-7 | NA | NA | TRBV25-1 | CASSREYYEQYF | TGTGCCAGCAGCCGGGAGTACTACGAGCAGTACTTC
TRBJ2-1 | NA | NA | TRBV2 | CASSDRGNEQFF | TGTGCCAGCAGTGACAGGGGAAATGAGCAGTTCTTC
TRBJ2-3 | NA | NA | TRBV11-3 | CASSLDHSKGGTDTQYF | TGTGCCAGCAGCTTAGACCACTCGAAGGGTGGCACAGATACGCAGTATTTT
TRBJ2-1 | NA | NA | TRBV25-1 | CASSASGGPDNEQFF | TGTGCCAGCAGTGCCTCGGGCGGGCCGGACAATGAGCAGTTCTTC
TRBJ2-3 | NA | NA | TRBV5-1 | CASRPDSSSTDTQYF | TGCGCCAGCAGACCAGACAGTTCTAGCACAGATACGCAGTATTTT
TRBJ2-3 | NA | NA | TRBV19 | CASGGQRALPTDTQYF | TGTGCCAGTGGGGGCCAGAGGGCCCTCCCCACAGATACGCAGTATTTT
TRBJ1-4 | NA | NA | TRBV18 | CASSPLNNEKLFF | TGTGCCAGCTCACCACTTAATAATGAAAAACTGTTTTTT
TRBJ1-5 | NA | NA | TRBV28 | CASSLAGGVDSNQPQHF | TGTGCCAGCAGTTTGGCCGGGGGTGTTGATAGCAATCAGCCCCAGCATTTT
TRBJ1-2 | NA | NA | TRBV5-6 | CASSFPGPANYGYTF | TGTGCCAGCAGCTTCCCGGGACCCGCGAACTATGGCTACACCTTC
TRBJ1-3 | NA | once | TRBV2 | CASSEVYQGNTIYF | TGTGCCAGCAGTGAAGTTTACCAAGGCAACACCATATATTTT
TRBJ1-5 | NA | NA | TRBV2 | CASNRDPAGNQPQHF | TGTGCCAGCAATAGGGACCCGGCGGGCAATCAGCCCCAGCATTTT
TRBJ2-3 | TRBD1 | few | TRBV5-1 | CASSPGQGSDTQYF | TGCGCCAGCAGCCCGGGACAGGGGTCCGATACGCAGTATTTT
TRBJ2-3 | NA | few | TRBV19 | CASSMTGATDTQYF | TGTGCCAGTAGTATGACAGGTGCCACAGATACGCAGTATTTT
TRBJ2-1 | TRBD2 | NA | TRBV7-2 | CARPGTSGSMYNEQFF | TGTGCCAGACCGGGGACTAGCGGGAGTATGTACAATGAGCAGTTCTTC
TRBJ2-5 | TRBD2 | NA | TRBV28 | CASSLRAGAGQETQYF | TGTGCCAGCAGTTTAAGAGCGGGAGCCGGACAAGAGACCCAGTACTTC
TRBJ2-6 | NA | few | TRBV18 | CASSPRALTGSGANVLTF | TGTGCCAGCTCACCCAGGGCCTTAACGGGCTCTGGGGCCAACGTCCTGACTTTC
TRBJ2-7 | NA | few | TRBV29-1 | CSVLSTSSYEQYF | TGCAGCGTTTTGTCGACAAGCTCCTACGAGCAGTACTTC
TRBJ2-7 | NA | NA | TRBV5-1 | CASSLGQRTFSYEQYF | TGCGCCAGCAGTTTGGGGCAGCGGACCTTCTCCTACGAGCAGTACTTC
TRBJ2-7 | NA | once | TRBV19 | CASSIPGASYEQYF | TGTGCCAGTAGTATACCAGGGGCCTCCTACGAGCAGTACTTC
TRBJ2-7 | NA | NA | TRBV29-1 | CSVGGARSSYEQYF | TGCAGCGTTGGAGGGGCCAGGTCATCCTACGAGCAGTACTTC